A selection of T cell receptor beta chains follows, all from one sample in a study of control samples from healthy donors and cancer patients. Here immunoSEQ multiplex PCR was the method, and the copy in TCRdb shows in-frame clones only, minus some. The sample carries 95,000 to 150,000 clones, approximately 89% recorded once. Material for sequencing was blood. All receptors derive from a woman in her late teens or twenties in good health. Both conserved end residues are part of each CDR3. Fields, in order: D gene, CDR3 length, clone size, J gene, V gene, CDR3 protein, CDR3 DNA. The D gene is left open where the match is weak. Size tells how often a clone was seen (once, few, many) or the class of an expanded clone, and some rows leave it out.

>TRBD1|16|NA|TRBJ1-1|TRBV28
CASNGTPGGGNTEAFF
TGTGCCAGCAACGGGACCCCAGGGGGCGGGAACACTGAAGCTTTCTTT
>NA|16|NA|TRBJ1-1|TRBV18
CASSPQEVLGTTEAFF
TGTGCCAGCTCACCACAGGAGGTATTAGGAACAACTGAAGCTTTCTTT
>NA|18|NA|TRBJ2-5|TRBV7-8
CASSFGGAAQLGGETQYF
TGTGCCAGCAGCTTTGGGGGGGCGGCCCAGCTTGGAGGAGAGACCCAGTACTTC
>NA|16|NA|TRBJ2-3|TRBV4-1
CASSPQGIVGTDTQYF
TGCGCCAGCAGCCCGCAGGGGATCGTCGGCACAGATACGCAGTATTTT
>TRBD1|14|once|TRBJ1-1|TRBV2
CASSKQGGNTEAFF
TGTGCCAGCAGTAAACAGGGGGGGAACACTGAAGCTTTCTTT
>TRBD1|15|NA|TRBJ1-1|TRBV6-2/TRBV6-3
CASSHAGTGINEAFF
TGTGCCAGCAGTCACGCCGGGACAGGGATCAATGAAGCTTTCTTT
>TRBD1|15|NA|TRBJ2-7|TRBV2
CAIGLTGGASYEQYF
TGTGCCATCGGCTTAACAGGGGGCGCCTCCTACGAGCAGTACTTC
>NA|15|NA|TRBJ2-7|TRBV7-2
CASNTGRTLSYEQYF
TGTGCCAGCAACACGGGACGGACACTCTCCTACGAGCAGTACTTC
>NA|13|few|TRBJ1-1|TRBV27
CASSQLRDTEAFF
TGTGCCAGCAGCCAGCTTAGGGACACTGAAGCTTTCTTT
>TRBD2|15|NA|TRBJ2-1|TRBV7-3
CASSFLAGGTNEQFF
TGTGCCAGCAGCTTTCTAGCGGGGGGCACCAATGAGCAGTTCTTC
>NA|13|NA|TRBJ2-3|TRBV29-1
CSVQRARTDTQYF
TGCAGCGTTCAGCGTGCCCGCACAGATACGCAGTATTTT
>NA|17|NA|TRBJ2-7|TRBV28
CASSYKLAGRGSYEQYF
TGTGCCAGCAGTTACAAGTTGGCAGGACGGGGGTCCTACGAGCAGTACTTC
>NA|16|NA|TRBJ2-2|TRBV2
CASSVRGIINTGELFF
TGTGCCAGCAGTGTGCGGGGAATCATTAACACCGGGGAGCTGTTTTTT
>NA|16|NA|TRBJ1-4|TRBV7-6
CASSASSGATNEKLFF
TGTGCCAGCAGCGCATCATCCGGCGCAACTAATGAAAAACTGTTTTTT
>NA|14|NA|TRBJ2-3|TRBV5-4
CASSLRGGTDTQYF
TGTGCCAGCAGCTTGAGAGGGGGCACAGATACGCAGTATTTT
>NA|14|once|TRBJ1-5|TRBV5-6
CASSLSRAGQPQHF
TGTGCCAGCAGCTTGAGTCGGGCGGGTCAGCCCCAGCATTTT
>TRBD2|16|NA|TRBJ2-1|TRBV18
CASSPSSGSSYNEQFF
TGTGCCAGCTCACCAAGTAGCGGGAGCTCCTACAATGAGCAGTTCTTC
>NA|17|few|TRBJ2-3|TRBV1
CTSSLRSSLTSTDTQYF
TGCACCAGCAGCCTACGGTCTTCACTAACTAGCACAGATACGCAGTATTTT
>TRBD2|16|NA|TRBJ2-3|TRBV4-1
CASSPRTSGPTDTQYF
TGCGCCAGCAGCCCCCGGACTAGCGGACCCACAGATACGCAGTATTTT
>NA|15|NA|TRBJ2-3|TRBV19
CASSTRHGVTDTQYF
TGTGCCAGTAGTACCAGACACGGAGTGACAGATACGCAGTATTTT
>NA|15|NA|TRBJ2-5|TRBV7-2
CASSLQAGNQETQYF
TGTGCCAGCAGCTTGCAAGCGGGTAACCAAGAGACCCAGTACTTC
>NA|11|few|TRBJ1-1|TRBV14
CASSQGGRAFF
TGTGCCAGCAGCCAAGGCGGGAGGGCTTTCTTT
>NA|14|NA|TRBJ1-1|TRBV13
CASSLGTGIPEAFF
TGTGCCAGCAGCTTAGGGACAGGAATCCCTGAAGCTTTCTTT
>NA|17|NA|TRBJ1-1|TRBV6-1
CASSGPTGGGPITEAFF
TGTGCCAGCAGTGGCCCCACGGGGGGGGGACCGATTACTGAAGCTTTCTTT
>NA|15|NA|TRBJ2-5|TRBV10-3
CAISEHNSGLETQYF
TGTGCCATCAGTGAGCACAATTCGGGGTTGGAGACCCAGTACTTC
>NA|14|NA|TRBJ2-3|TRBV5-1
CASSLIAGSDTQYF
TGCGCCAGCAGCTTGATCGCAGGGTCGGATACGCAGTATTTT
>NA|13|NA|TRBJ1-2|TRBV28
CASSLSFRGGYTF
TGTGCCAGCAGTTTATCGTTTCGGGGTGGCTACACCTTC
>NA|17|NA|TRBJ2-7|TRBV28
CASSLGQTGTNSYEQYF
TGTGCCAGCAGTTTGGGACAAACCGGGACCAACTCTTACGAGCAGTACTTC
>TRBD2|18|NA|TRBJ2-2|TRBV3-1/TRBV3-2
CASSPRGLAGGPTGELFF
TGTGCCAGCAGCCCTCGAGGACTAGCGGGAGGGCCCACCGGGGAGCTGTTTTTT
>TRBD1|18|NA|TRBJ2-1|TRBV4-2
CASSQVGTGGGGHNEQFF
TGTGCCAGCAGCCAAGTCGGGACAGGGGGTGGGGGGCACAATGAGCAGTTCTTC
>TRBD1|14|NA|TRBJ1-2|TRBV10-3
CAISFDRDGYGYTF
TGTGCCATCAGTTTCGACAGGGACGGCTATGGCTACACCTTC
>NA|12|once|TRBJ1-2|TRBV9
CASVREGYGYTF
TGTGCCAGCGTCAGGGAAGGTTATGGCTACACCTTC
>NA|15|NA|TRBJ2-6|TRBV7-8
CASSLMGSGANVLTF
TGTGCCAGCAGCTTGATGGGCTCTGGGGCCAACGTCCTGACTTTC
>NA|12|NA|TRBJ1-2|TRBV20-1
CSASQGYYGYTF
TGCAGTGCTAGTCAGGGGTACTATGGCTACACCTTC
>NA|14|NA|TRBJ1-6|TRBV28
CASNPMGENSPLHF
TGTGCCAGCAATCCTATGGGGGAGAATTCACCCCTCCACTTT
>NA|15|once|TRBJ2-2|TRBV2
CASSGARVNTGELFF
TGTGCCAGCAGTGGCGCGAGGGTAAACACCGGGGAGCTGTTTTTT
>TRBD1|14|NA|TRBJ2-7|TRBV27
CASSMGTGNYEQYF
TGTGCCAGCAGTATGGGGACAGGTAACTACGAGCAGTACTTC
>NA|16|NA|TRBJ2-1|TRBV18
CASSPPLRDRRNEQFF
TGTGCCAGCTCACCACCGTTGAGAGACAGGCGCAATGAGCAGTTCTTC
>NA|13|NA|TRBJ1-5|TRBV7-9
CASSLGDNQPQHF
TGTGCCAGCAGTTTAGGGGACAATCAGCCCCAGCATTTT
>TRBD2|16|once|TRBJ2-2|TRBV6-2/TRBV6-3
CASSFRTRPNTGELFF
TGTGCCAGCAGTTTTCGGACTAGACCCAACACCGGGGAGCTGTTTTTT
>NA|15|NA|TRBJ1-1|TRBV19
CASRVEGEANTEAFF
TGTGCCAGTAGGGTGGAGGGAGAAGCGAACACTGAAGCTTTCTTT
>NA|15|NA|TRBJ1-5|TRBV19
CASSMGFGGNQPQHF
TGTGCCAGTAGTATGGGCTTTGGGGGCAATCAGCCCCAGCATTTT
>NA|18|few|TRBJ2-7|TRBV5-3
CARSRPFRPTGRVYEQYF
TGTGCCAGAAGCCGGCCCTTCCGACCGACCGGTCGCGTCTACGAGCAGTACTTC
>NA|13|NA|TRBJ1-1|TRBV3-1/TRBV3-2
CASSHGGNTEAFF
TGTGCCAGCAGCCATGGGGGGAACACTGAAGCTTTCTTT
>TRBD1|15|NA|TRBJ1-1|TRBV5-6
CASSLRGQRATEAFF
TGTGCCAGCAGCTTAAGGGGGCAGAGGGCGACTGAAGCTTTCTTT
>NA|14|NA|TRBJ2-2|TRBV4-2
CASSPLTNTGELFF
TGTGCCAGCAGCCCGCTGACGAACACCGGGGAGCTGTTTTTT
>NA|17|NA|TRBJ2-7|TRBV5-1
CASSFSPRGRPVDEQYF
TGCGCCAGCAGCTTCTCCCCCAGGGGCCGACCAGTGGATGAGCAGTACTTC